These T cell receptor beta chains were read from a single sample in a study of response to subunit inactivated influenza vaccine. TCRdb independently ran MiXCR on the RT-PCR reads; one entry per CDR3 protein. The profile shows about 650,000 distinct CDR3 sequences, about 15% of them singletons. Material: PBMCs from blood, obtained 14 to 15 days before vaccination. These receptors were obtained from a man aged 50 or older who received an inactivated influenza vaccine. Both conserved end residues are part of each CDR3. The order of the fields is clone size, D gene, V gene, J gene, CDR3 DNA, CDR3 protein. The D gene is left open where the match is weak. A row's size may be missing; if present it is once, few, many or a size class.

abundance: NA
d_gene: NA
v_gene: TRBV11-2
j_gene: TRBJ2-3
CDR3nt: TGTGCCAGCAGCTTCCGGGACCGGGGGAACTTCGGTACAGATACGCAGTATTTT
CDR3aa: CASSFRDRGNFGTDTQYF

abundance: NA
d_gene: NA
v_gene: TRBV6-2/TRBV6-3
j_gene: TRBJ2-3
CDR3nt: TGTGCCACGTCCTTAGACGGAAGCGCAGATACGCAGTATTTT
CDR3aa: CATSLDGSADTQYF

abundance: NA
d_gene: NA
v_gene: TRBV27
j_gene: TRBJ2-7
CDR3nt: TGTGCCAGCAGTTTACTTTTCGGCAGTCCCTACGAGCAGTACTTC
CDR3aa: CASSLLFGSPYEQYF

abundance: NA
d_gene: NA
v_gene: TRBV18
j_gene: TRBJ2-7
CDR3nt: TGTGCCAGCTCACCACAGGGAAAAGCCGAGCAGTACTTC
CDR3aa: CASSPQGKAEQYF

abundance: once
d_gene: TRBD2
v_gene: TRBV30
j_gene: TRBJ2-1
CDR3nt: TGTGCCTGGAGTGTACCAATTTCTAGCGGGGGGCACGATGAGCAGTTCTTC
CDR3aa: CAWSVPISSGGHDEQFF

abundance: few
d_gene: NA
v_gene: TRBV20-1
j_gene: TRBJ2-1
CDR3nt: TGCAGTGCTAGTACAGCTACCTCGCCCAATGAGCAGTTCTTC
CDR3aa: CSASTATSPNEQFF

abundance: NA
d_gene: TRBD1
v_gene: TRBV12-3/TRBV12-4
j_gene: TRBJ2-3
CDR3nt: TGTGCCAGCAGTATAAACAGGGGGCGCATCGATACGCAGTATTTT
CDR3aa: CASSINRGRIDTQYF

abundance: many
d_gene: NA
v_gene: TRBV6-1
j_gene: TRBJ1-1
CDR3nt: TGTGCCAGCAGCCGGCGGGGATTCACTGAAGCTTTCTTT
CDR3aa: CASSRRGFTEAFF

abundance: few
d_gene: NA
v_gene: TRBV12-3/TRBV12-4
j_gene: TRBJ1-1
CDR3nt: TGTGCCAGCAGACCCTCCGGGGCAACCACTGAAGCTTTCTTT
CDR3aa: CASRPSGATTEAFF

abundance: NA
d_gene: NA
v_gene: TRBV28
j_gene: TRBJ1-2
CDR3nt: TGTGCCAGCAGTGCAGGGTGGGGGGTTAACTATGGCTACACCTTC
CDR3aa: CASSAGWGVNYGYTF

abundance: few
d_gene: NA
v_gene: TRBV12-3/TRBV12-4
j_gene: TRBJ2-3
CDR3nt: TGTGCCAGCAGTTTTGGCCGAGTAGATACGCAGTATTTT
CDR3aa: CASSFGRVDTQYF

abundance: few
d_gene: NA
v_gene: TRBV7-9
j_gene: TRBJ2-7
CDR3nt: TGTGCCAGCAGAACCACCGGGGACTCCTACGAGCAGTACTTC
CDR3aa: CASRTTGDSYEQYF

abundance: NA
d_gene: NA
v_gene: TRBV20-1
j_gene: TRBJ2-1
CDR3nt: TGCAGTGCTAGGGGTGAGAGATTAAATGAGCAGTTCTTC
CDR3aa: CSARGERLNEQFF

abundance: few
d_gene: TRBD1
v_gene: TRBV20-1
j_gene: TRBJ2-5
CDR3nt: TGCAGCTGGACAGGGGGTATGGAGACCCAGTACTTC
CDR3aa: CSWTGGMETQYF

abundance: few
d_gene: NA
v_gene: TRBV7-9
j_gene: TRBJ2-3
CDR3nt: TGTGCCAGCAGCTTAGCCCCCGGAGCGGACACAGATACGCAGTATTTT
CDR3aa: CASSLAPGADTDTQYF

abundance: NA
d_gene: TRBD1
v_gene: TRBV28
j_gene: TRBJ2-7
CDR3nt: TGTGCCAGCAGTATACCGGGACAGGGGGCAAAAGAGCAGTACTTC
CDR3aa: CASSIPGQGAKEQYF

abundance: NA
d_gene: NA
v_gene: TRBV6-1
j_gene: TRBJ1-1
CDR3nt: TGTGCCAGCAGGGGGGAGTGGGGGCGGATAAACACTGAAGCTTTCTTT
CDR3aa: CASRGEWGRINTEAFF